A selection of T cell receptor beta chains follows, all from one sample in a study of CD8 T cells in ankylosing spondylitis. TCRdb fed the 5' RACE reads into MiXCR, producing one record per CDR3 protein. The sample includes hundreds of thousands of distinct CDR3 sequences, 20% of them seen just once. The sample was blood, either unsorted or a sorted T cell fraction (not recorded which). The source of these receptors is a male donor with ankylosing spondylitis or in good health (not recorded which). Both conserved end residues are part of each CDR3.

TRBJ2-3	TRBV20-1	CSARDMTDTDTQYF
TRBJ2-7	TRBV6-2/TRBV6-3	CASSYSDGTSYEQYF
TRBJ1-2	TRBV4-1	CASSSLHRDYTF
TRBJ2-3	TRBV27	CASRPTGGAADTQYF
TRBJ2-2	TRBV13	CASSLGFRGTGELFF
TRBJ2-2	TRBV4-2	CASSASGGARTGELFF
TRBJ2-3	TRBV27	CASSLFTGTDTQYF
TRBJ2-5	TRBV6-2/TRBV6-3	CASSYWGAQDETQYF
TRBJ2-1	TRBV27	CASTPTGPRDEQFF
TRBJ2-1	TRBV5-1	CASSFGDRGLNEQFF
TRBJ2-5	TRBV9	CASSVGLAEETQYF
TRBJ2-4	TRBV11-2	CASSTGKNIQYF
TRBJ2-7	TRBV6-5	CASSSTLTGVSEQYF
TRBJ1-2	TRBV5-1	CASSLGRTYGYTF
TRBJ2-7	TRBV12-3/TRBV12-4	CASRLGQGRTGYEQYF
TRBJ2-5	TRBV4-1	CASSQTGGVETQYF
TRBJ1-5	TRBV6-1	CASRPRVGNQPQHF
TRBJ2-5	TRBV27	CASRGQGQETQYF
TRBJ2-7	TRBV20-1	CSARDSGGARSSYEQYF
TRBJ1-1	TRBV12-3/TRBV12-4	CATLPNTEAFF
TRBJ2-2	TRBV12-3/TRBV12-4	CASSPRRDGELFF
TRBJ2-7	TRBV27	CASSSVVAGVRYEQYF
TRBJ2-7	TRBV6-1	CASSEEGGQSYEQYF
TRBJ2-2	TRBV25-1	CASKYGGELFF
TRBJ2-2	TRBV29-1	CSVGTVLNTGELFF
TRBJ2-1	TRBV11-2	CASSLGGGGEQFF
TRBJ2-1	TRBV29-1	CSATRLAGGPNEQFF
TRBJ2-5	TRBV7-8	CASSFPLAGVEETQYF
TRBJ2-3	TRBV15	CATTTRQGVADTQYF
TRBJ2-7	TRBV7-9	CASSPQPRDEQYF
TRBJ2-1	TRBV2	CASSEGQGYNEQFF
TRBJ2-5	TRBV5-8	CASSLRALALLETQYF
TRBJ1-2	TRBV29-1	CSATTPDSPYGYTF
TRBJ2-2	TRBV7-8	CASSLGRANTGELFF
TRBJ2-3	TRBV7-9	CASSSAEEELGTDTQYF
TRBJ2-1	TRBV25-1	CASEHGEQFF
TRBJ2-5	TRBV11-2	CASSSGLAEETQYF
TRBJ2-7	TRBV27	CASSLDGTGYYEQYF
TRBJ2-1	TRBV11-2	CASSPGVLAHNEQFF
TRBJ1-5	TRBV29-1	CSVQIGGGQPQHF
TRBJ2-1	TRBV19	CASSIRRTSPTLLNNEQFF
TRBJ2-2	TRBV20-1	CSASPSGGGGELFF
TRBJ2-7	TRBV29-1	CSVDVRDRDSYEQYF
TRBJ2-1	TRBV24-1	CATSAFRSYNEQFF
TRBJ2-7	TRBV7-9	CASSSLALEYEQYF